The T cell receptor (beta chain) described here comes from a study of blood T cell repertoires in COVID-19. Turning to the study itself: There were acute and convalescent COVID-19 samples, and they came from the United States, Italy and Spain. PBMCs, B-cell-depleted T cells, or T cells were the source of the cDNA or gDNA that made up the material.

Germline loops: CDR1 GTSNPN, CDR2 SVGIG (reference sequence). The CDR3 runs 15 residues. V lost 1 base, J lost 3 bases, and 6 bases stayed unmatched. This clone showed up just once. Original analysis: How many nucleated cells were present was estimated from reference gene primer amplification. This table comes from immunoSEQ multiplex PCR, and its TCRdb copy is limited to in-frame clones, with some not included. The DNA gave D and trimming, while V, J and clone size come from that table. The sample consists of around 150,000 clones, around 89% of them appearing once. Sequenced sample: peripheral blood. This rearrangement joins TRBV30 to TRBJ2-3, with 8 bases that match TRBD2. The sequence was collected from a man in his sixties with acute or convalescent COVID-19. As DNA, the CDR3 is TGTGCCTGGAGTGCGGGGGGGGCCACTACAGATACGCAGTATTTT. This sequence encodes CAWSAGGATTDTQYF.